This T cell receptor (beta chain) is from a study of blood T cell repertoires in COVID-19. Study-wide context: The United States, Italy and Spain provided the acute and convalescent COVID-19 samples. PBMCs, B-cell-depleted T cells, or T cells were the source of the cDNA or gDNA that made up the material.

Assay: immunoSEQ multiplex PCR; the TCRdb copy retains only in-frame clones and omits some. Among around 300,000 clones listed, around 84% were seen once. Membership in each cohort depended on participant-reported clinical history. Donors of Cohort 3 who recovered were those that had two negative PCRs, clearance, or symptom resolution. The CDR3 length is 15 residues. The germline CDR1 and CDR2 sequences are MGHRA and YSYEKL. Trimming took off 1 base at V and 5 bases at J, with 13 bases between the two ends. The rearrangement links TRBV4-1 to TRBJ2-3; D gene uncertain. The TCR originated in a woman aged 45-59 years who had recovered from COVID-19. Sample: PBMCs or T cells enriched from blood (not recorded which). The CDR3 DNA reads TGCGCCAGCAGCCAAGTGCAGTCGTTTGGAGATACGCAGTATTTT. This gives the protein CASSQVQSFGDTQYF.